This T cell receptor beta chain is drawn from a study of T cell changes during pregnancy in multiple sclerosis. TCRdb's table, derived via immunoSEQ multiplex PCR, lists solely in-frame clones and lacks some. The sample lists around 60,000 clones; 80% to 95% were seen once. CDR3 length: 15 residues. The V end lost 5 bases, the J end lost 4 bases, and 14 bases lay between the germline ends. Per germline, CDR1 LNHDA and CDR2 SQIVND (reference sequence). The chain recombines TRBV19 with TRBJ2-2, with D unresolved. This specimen was peripheral blood, taken in the third trimester of pregnancy. The sequence came from a female donor in good health, enrolled as a control in a pregnancy study. The CDR3: CASSALTVPTGELFF. CDR3 DNA sequence: TGTGCCAGTAGTGCCCTTACAGTACCCACCGGGGAGCTGTTTTTT. Looking up the rest from reference TRBV19 and TRBJ2-2 gives the full variable domain: DGGITQSPKYLFRKEGQNVTLSCEQNLNHDAMYWYRQDPGQGLRLIYYSQIVNDFQKGDIAEGYSVSREKKESFPLTVTSAQKNPTAFYLCASSALTVPTGELFFGEGSRLTVL.